Listed here are 5 T cell receptor beta chains from one sample, sequenced in a study of CD8 T cells in ankylosing spondylitis. Using its own MiXCR run on the 5' RACE reads, TCRdb lists one record per CDR3 protein. The table lists a few hundred thousand distinct CDR3 sequences, roughly 10% of them singletons. Sample: blood, either unsorted or a sorted T cell fraction (not recorded which). These receptors were collected from a male donor with ankylosing spondylitis or in good health (not recorded which).

This clonotype was counted at least ten times. The CDR3 here is CASRRDSNEQFF. The DNA of the CDR3 is TGCGCCAGCAGGAGAGATAGCAATGAGCAGTTCTTC. The chain couples TRBV5-1 to TRBJ2-1; D is unresolved. Trimming pared 5 bases from V and 6 bases from J, leaving 9 bases between. The germline gives CDR1 SGHRS, CDR2 YFSETQ. The CDR3 loop spans 12 amino acids.

This clonotype was found many times. This chain joins TRBV20-1 and TRBJ1-1; the match to TRBD1 covers 9 bases. With V trimmed by 4 bases and J by 4 bases, 4 bases remained unmatched. The CDR3 spans 13 residues. Germline V gene data show CDR1 as DFQATT and CDR2 as SNEGSKA (reference sequence). The CDR3 protein is CSANRGQGTEAFF. In DNA form, the CDR3 reads TGCAGTGCTAACAGGGGGCAGGGCACTGAAGCTTTCTTT.

This clonotype was observed many times. V usage is TRBV20-1 and J usage is TRBJ2-5; 7 bases are shared with TRBD2. Germline CDR1 DFQATT, CDR2 SNEGSKA (reference sequence). The CDR3 consists of 15 residues. V lost 3 bases to trimming and J lost 5 bases; unmatched junction nucleotides: 12. The CDR3 spells CSASTGGSILETQYF. CDR3 coding DNA: TGCAGTGCTAGCACTGGCGGGAGTATCTTGGAGACCCAGTACTTC.

This clonotype was detected only a few times. The chain has TRBV28 and TRBJ2-7; 9 positions agree with TRBD1. Per germline, CDR1 MDHEN and CDR2 SYDVKM. The J segment lost 3 bases and the V segment lost 1 base, leaving 4 bases of the junction unmatched. This CDR3 spans 15 amino acids. This chain's CDR3 is CASSLSQTGGYEQYF. The CDR3 DNA reads as TGTGCCAGCAGTTTATCCCAGACAGGGGGCTACGAGCAGTACTTC. Full variable domain (outside the CDR3, taken from reference TRBV28 and TRBJ2-7): DVKVTQSSRYLVKRTGEKVFLECVQDMDHENMFWYRQDPGLGLRLIYFSYDVKMKEKGDIPEGYSVSREKKERFSLILESASTNQTSMYLCASSLSQTGGYEQYFGPGTRLTVT.

CDR3 DNA: TGCAGTGCTACAAGGCCAGAGACCCTAGCCAAAAACATTCAGTACTTC. Encoded protein: CSATRPETLAKNIQYF. The chain couples TRBV20-1 to TRBJ2-4, with unresolved D. The CDR3 totals 16 residues. Germline V gene data show CDR1 as DFQATT and CDR2 as SNEGSKA (reference sequence). V lost 4 bases to trimming and J lost 0 bases, with 16 bases between them.